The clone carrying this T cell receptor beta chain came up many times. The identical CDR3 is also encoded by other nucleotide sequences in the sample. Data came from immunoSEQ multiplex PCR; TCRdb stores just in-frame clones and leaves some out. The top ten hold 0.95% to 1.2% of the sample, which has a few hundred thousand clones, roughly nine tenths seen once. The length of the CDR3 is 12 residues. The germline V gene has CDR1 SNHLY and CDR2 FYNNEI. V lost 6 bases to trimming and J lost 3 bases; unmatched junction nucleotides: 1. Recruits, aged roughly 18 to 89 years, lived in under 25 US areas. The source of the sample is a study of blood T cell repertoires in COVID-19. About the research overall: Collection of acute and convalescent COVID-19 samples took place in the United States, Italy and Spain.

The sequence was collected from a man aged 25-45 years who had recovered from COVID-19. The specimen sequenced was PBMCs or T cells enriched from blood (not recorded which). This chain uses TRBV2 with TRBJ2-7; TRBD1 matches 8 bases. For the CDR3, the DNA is TGTGCCAGCAGGGGACAGGTCTACGAGCAGTACTTC. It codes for CASRGQVYEQYF.